This T cell receptor beta chain was identified in a study of PD-L1 blockade in urothelial cancer. Overall study results and limits: A pretreatment blood TCR clonality that fell below the median predicted better progression-free and overall survival.

Time point described: peripheral blood 6 weeks after treatment start. Turning to this clone: Its antigen is as yet unknown.

The repertoire was sequenced with immunoSEQ multiplex PCR; TCRdb's copy has only in-frame clones and lacks some. The table lists around 53,000 clones, about 85% of them singletons. J lost 0 bases, V lost 7 bases, and 6 bases had no gene match. The CDR3 loop spans 14 amino acids. From germline, CDR1 is GTSNPN and CDR2 SVGIG (reference sequence). The J gene is TRBJ2-5, the V gene TRBV30; 9 bases line up with TRBD2. The source is a man in his fifties with urothelial cancer. The specimen comprised PBMCs, sampled around atezolizumab (anti-PD-L1) treatment. The CDR3 is CALRLAVYQETQYF. DNA for the CDR3: TGTGCCTTAAGACTAGCGGTTTACCAAGAGACCCAGTACTTC.